The 22 T cell receptor beta chains reported below all come from one sample, sequenced in a study of shared clonotypes between healthy human individuals. The assay was immunoSEQ multiplex PCR, and TCRdb's table has in-frame clones only and misses some. The sample yields millions of clones, 85% to 95% seen once. The sequencing sample was made of naive CD4+ T cells sorted from blood. The subset is: CD45RA+ positively selected. The receptors were gathered from a man aged 18-30 years in good health.

The gene calls are TRBV6-1 and TRBJ2-7; D unclear. The V end lost 6 bases, the J end lost 2 bases, and 11 bases lay between the germline ends. This CDR3 has 13 residues. CDR1 and CDR2 from the germline V gene are MNHNS and SASEGT. Written as DNA, the CDR3 is TGTGCCAGCAGAACTCCGACAACCTACGAGCAGTACTTC. Encoded protein: CASRTPTTYEQYF.

The rearrangement joins TRBV4-1 to TRBJ1-6, with D tentatively TRBD1 (6 bases). CDR1 is MGHRA, CDR2 YSYEKL, per germline. V lost 1 base to trimming and J lost 7 bases, with 20 bases between them. The CDR3 extends over 18 amino acids. The CDR3 DNA is TGCGCCAGCAGCCAAGGACTCGTGGTAGGACAGCTGAATTCACCCCTCCACTTT. Protein sequence: CASSQGLVVGQLNSPLHF.

Turning to this clone: The sample has other DNA sequences that encode this CDR3 too. The chain recombines TRBV6-1 with TRBJ1-3, with TRBD1 as a possible D gene (6 bases). The CDR3 is made up of 13 amino acids. Trimming removed 3 bases from V and 4 bases from J, with 7 bases in between. Germline values: CDR1 MNHNS, CDR2 SASEGT. Written as DNA, the CDR3 is TGTGCCAGCAGTGAGACAGGAGGAAACACCATATATTTT. It yields the protein CASSETGGNTIYF.

This chain uses TRBV10-3 with TRBJ2-1; no reliable D call. In germline, CDR1 is ENHRY, CDR2 SYGVKD. V was cut by 10 bases and J by 7 bases, with 17 bases left in between. The CDR3 sequence is 13 residues long. CDR3 loop: CASSTLNLNEQFF. In DNA, the CDR3 is TGTGCCAGCAGCACTTTAAATCTGAATGAGCAGTTCTTC.

In this sample, this clone turned up a few times. CDR3 in DNA: TGTGCCAGTAGTCCTCTTGGGGTGGGGAACACTGAAGCTTTCTTT. As protein: CASSPLGVGNTEAFF. The chain has TRBV19 and TRBJ1-1; D is ambiguous. V lost 5 bases, J lost 1 base, and 14 bases lay in between. CDR3 length: 15 amino acids. Germline V gives CDR1 LNHDA, CDR2 SQIVND (reference sequence).

V gene TRBV10-3 combines with J gene TRBJ2-1, with 8 nucleotides matching TRBD1. CDR1 is ENHRY, CDR2 SYGVKD, per germline. The CDR3 is 14 amino acids. With V trimmed by 10 bases and J by 6 bases, 11 bases remained unmatched. The CDR3 region has the DNA TGTGCCAGTATGACAGGGGACATCCTCAATGAGCAGTTCTTC. This gives the protein CASMTGDILNEQFF.

The genes are TRBV28 and TRBJ1-5, with no clear D. Trimming removed 6 bases from V and 7 bases from J, with 10 bases in between. The CDR3 covers 12 residues. CDR1 is MDHEN, CDR2 SYDVKM, per germline. CDR3 in DNA: TGTGCCAGCAGCCTGGCGTGGCAGCCCCAGCATTTT. Translated: CASSLAWQPQHF.

The V and J genes are TRBV29-1 and TRBJ2-1; D possibly corresponds to TRBD1 (6 bases). Looked up from germline, CDR1 is SQVTM and CDR2 is ANQGSEA. Trimming stripped 7 bases from V and 4 bases from J, with 14 bases between. This CDR3 has 13 residues. The CDR3 region is CSAEGVGYNEQFF. CDR3 nucleotide sequence: TGCAGCGCCGAGGGGGTGGGATACAATGAGCAGTTCTTC.

This clone has a single count. The chain has TRBV10-3 and TRBJ2-7; 8 positions agree with TRBD1. In germline, CDR1 is ENHRY, CDR2 SYGVKD. This CDR3 is built from 15 residues. V shed 2 bases, J shed 5 bases, and the junction held 8 bases outside the gene matches. CDR3 region: CAISETSQGDHEQYF. CDR3 nucleotide sequence: TGTGCCATCAGTGAGACTTCACAGGGGGACCACGAGCAGTACTTC.

The chain is built from TRBV7-9 and TRBJ2-2, with TRBD1 as a possible D gene (6 bases). The CDR3 contains 18 residues. V lost 0 bases to trimming and J lost 3 bases, with 17 bases between them. The V gene's germline CDR1 is SEHNR and CDR2 FQNEAQ (reference sequence). CDR3 protein: CASSLALVVRGYTGELFF. The CDR3 coding sequence is TGTGCCAGCAGCTTAGCCCTAGTCGTCAGGGGCTACACCGGGGAGCTGTTTTTT.

This clone was seen only once. The chain recombines TRBV9 with TRBJ2-3; D is undetermined. The germline gives CDR1 SGDLS, CDR2 YYNGEE. The CDR3 has 15 residues. The ends were cut back, 4 bases at V and 1 base at J, with 13 bases in the middle. This CDR3 reads CASSPQVQGTDTQYF. DNA of the CDR3: TGTGCCAGCAGCCCGCAAGTCCAGGGCACAGATACGCAGTATTTT.

The V gene is TRBV27, the J gene TRBJ1-2; 8 bases are shared with TRBD1. The CDR3 totals 15 residues. Germline CDR1 and CDR2: MNHEY and SMNVEV (reference sequence). After removal of 5 bases from V and 4 bases from J, the junction contained 9 bases not matched to a gene. CDR3 amino acids: CASSVTGTGTYGYTF. In DNA form, the CDR3 reads TGTGCCAGCAGTGTCACCGGGACAGGCACCTATGGCTACACCTTC.

V is TRBV7-9 and J is TRBJ2-1, with 9 positions matching TRBD1. The V and J ends lost 5 bases and 5 bases, in that order; junction bases with no gene match: 4. The V gene's germline CDR1 is SEHNR and CDR2 FQNEAQ (reference sequence). CDR3 length: 14 residues. CDR3 DNA: TGTGCCAGCAGCATCTGGACAGGGGACAATGAGCAGTTCTTC. Translation: CASSIWTGDNEQFF. Based on the CDR3 plus reference TRBV7-9 and TRBJ2-1, the full variable domain is DTGVSQNPRHKITKRGQNVTFRCDPISEHNRLYWYRQTLGQGPEFLTYFQNEAQLEKSRLLSDRFSAERPKGSFSTLEIQRTEQGDSAMYLCASSIWTGDNEQFFGPGTRLTVL.

This clone was found once. Additional DNA sequences in this sample encode the identical CDR3. The chain couples TRBV6-1 to TRBJ2-1, with D unresolved. The CDR3 extends over 13 amino acids. The V gene's germline CDR1 is MNHNS and CDR2 SASEGT. V was cut by 6 bases and J by 1 base, with 7 bases left in between. The CDR3 DNA reads as TGTGCCAGCAGAGGCCCGTCCTACAATGAGCAGTTCTTC. It yields the protein CASRGPSYNEQFF.

Here the CDR3 reads CASSGTSGRGSYNEQFF. CDR3 coding DNA: TGTGCCAGCTCGGGGACTAGCGGGAGGGGTTCCTACAATGAGCAGTTCTTC. V is TRBV14 and J is TRBJ2-1; 16 bases are shared with TRBD2. Germline CDR1 is SGHDN and CDR2 is FVKESK. The trim removed 8 bases at V and 1 base at J, leaving 5 bases unmatched. The CDR3 is made up of 17 amino acids.

V usage is TRBV6-6 and J usage is TRBJ1-4; D call uncertain. The CDR3 spans 13 residues. V shed 8 bases and J shed 6 bases, with 13 bases lying between them. Germline V CDR1 and CDR2: MNHNY, SVGAGI (reference sequence). The CDR3, as DNA: TGTGCCAGCGGTAACAGCTTAGATGAAAAACTGTTTTTT. It translates to CASGNSLDEKLFF.

J is TRBJ2-4 and V is TRBV27; D not resolved. V lost 5 bases and J lost 4, with 3 bases in between. Germline loops: CDR1 MNHEY, CDR2 SMNVEV (reference sequence). The CDR3 runs 11 residues. The CDR3 spells CASSEKNIQYF. CDR3 sequence (DNA): TGTGCCAGCAGTGAAAAAAACATTCAGTACTTC.

This rearrangement joins TRBV14 to TRBJ2-7; 7 bases are shared with TRBD1. The CDR3 has 17 residues. J was trimmed by 5 bases and V by 4 bases; bases with no gene match: 17. Germline CDR1 SGHDN, CDR2 FVKESK. CDR3 sequence: CASSPRDSHPLWNEQYF. DNA of the CDR3: TGTGCCAGCAGCCCCCGGGACAGTCATCCCCTGTGGAACGAGCAGTACTTC.

V is TRBV19 and J is TRBJ2-3, with 9 positions matching TRBD2. V lost 6 bases to trimming and J lost 2 bases; unmatched junction nucleotides: 9. This CDR3 is 16 amino acids long. Germline V lookup: CDR1 LNHDA, CDR2 SQIVND (reference sequence). The CDR3: CASSGGPGLATDTQYF. CDR3 in DNA: TGTGCCAGTAGCGGGGGCCCGGGACTAGCCACAGATACGCAGTATTTT.

The V gene is TRBV7-9, the J gene TRBJ1-5; D is possibly TRBD1 (6 bases). The germline gives CDR1 SEHNR, CDR2 FQNEAQ (reference sequence). The CDR3 contains 13 residues. Trimming cost V 3 bases and J 11 bases, with 14 bases left between them. CDR3 nucleotides: TGTGCCAGCAGCTTCGACAGGCTTGGGGCCCAGCATTTT. Residues: CASSFDRLGAQHF.

About this clone: Other DNA sequences of this sample code for an identical CDR3. This sequence joins TRBV30 and TRBJ2-6; no reliable D call. V was trimmed by 0 bases and J by 2 bases, leaving 8 bases between them. The germline CDR1 and CDR2 sequences are GTSNPN and SVGIG (reference sequence). CDR3 length: 15 amino acids. The CDR3 sequence: CAWSVPGTGANVLTF. The CDR3 DNA follows: TGTGCCTGGAGTGTACCTGGAACTGGGGCCAACGTCCTGACTTTC. The variable domain in full, completed from reference TRBV30 and TRBJ2-6, reads SQTIHQWPATLVQPVGSPLSLECTVEGTSNPNLYWYRQAAGRGLQLLFYSVGIGQISSEVPQNLSASRPQDRQFILSSKKLLLSDSGFYLCAWSVPGTGANVLTFGAGSRLTVL.

A note on this clone: A much larger clone is a single base away; this may be a read error. Other DNA sequences from this sample encode an identical CDR3 as well. The CDR3 sequence is CASGQGGTDTQYF. The DNA of the CDR3 is TGTGCCAGCGGACAGGGAGGCACAGATACGCAGTATTTT. The V call is TRBV2, the J call TRBJ2-3; TRBD1 agrees at 8 bases. CDR3 length: 13 amino acids. CDR1 SNHLY and CDR2 FYNNEI come from the germline V gene. Trimming cost V 8 bases and J 1 base; bases outside gene matches: 2.